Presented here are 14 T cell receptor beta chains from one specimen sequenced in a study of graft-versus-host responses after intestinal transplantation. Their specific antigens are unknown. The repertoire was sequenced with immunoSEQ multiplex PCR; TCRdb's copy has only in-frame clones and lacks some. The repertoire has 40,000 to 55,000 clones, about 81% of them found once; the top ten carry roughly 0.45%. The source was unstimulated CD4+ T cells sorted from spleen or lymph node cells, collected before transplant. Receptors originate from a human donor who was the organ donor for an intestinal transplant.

Here the CDR3 reads CASSLTGVTDTQYF. The CDR3 DNA reads as TGTGCCAGCAGCTTAACGGGAGTCACAGATACGCAGTATTTT. The chain links TRBV5-4 to TRBJ2-3; TRBD2 is a possible D gene (6 bases). This CDR3 comprises 14 residues. The germline CDR1 and CDR2 sequences are SGHNT and YYREEE (reference sequence). Trimming shortened V by 2 bases and J by 2 bases, and 9 bases separated the two germline ends.

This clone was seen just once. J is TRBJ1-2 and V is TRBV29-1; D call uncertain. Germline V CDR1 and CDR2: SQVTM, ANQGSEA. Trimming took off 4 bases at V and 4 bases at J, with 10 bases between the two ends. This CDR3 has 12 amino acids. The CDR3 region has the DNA TGCAGCGTTGTTTCCGGGCCCTATGGCTACACCTTC. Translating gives CSVVSGPYGYTF.

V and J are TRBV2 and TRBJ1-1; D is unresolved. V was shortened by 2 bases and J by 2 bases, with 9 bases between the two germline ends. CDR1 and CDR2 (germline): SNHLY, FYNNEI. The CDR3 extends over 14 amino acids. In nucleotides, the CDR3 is TGTGCCAGCAGTGAACTGGGCTTTAACACTGAAGCTTTCTTT. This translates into CASSELGFNTEAFF.

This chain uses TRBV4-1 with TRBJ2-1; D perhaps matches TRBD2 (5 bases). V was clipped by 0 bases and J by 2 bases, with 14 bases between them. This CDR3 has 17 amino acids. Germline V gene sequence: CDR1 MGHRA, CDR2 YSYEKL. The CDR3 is CASSQELIATPYNEQFF. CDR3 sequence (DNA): TGCGCCAGCAGCCAAGAGCTTATAGCGACTCCCTACAATGAGCAGTTCTTC.

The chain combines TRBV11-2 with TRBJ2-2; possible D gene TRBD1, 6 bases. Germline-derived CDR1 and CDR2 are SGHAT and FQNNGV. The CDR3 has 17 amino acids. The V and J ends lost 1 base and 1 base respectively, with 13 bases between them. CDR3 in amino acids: CASSLGGGFRNTGELFF. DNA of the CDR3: TGTGCCAGCAGCTTAGGAGGGGGATTTAGGAACACCGGGGAGCTGTTTTTT.

CDR3 sequence (DNA): TGTGCCAGCAGCTTAAGTCCGGGCGGCGAGCAGTACTTC. This translates into CASSLSPGGEQYF. The chain has TRBV7-9 and TRBJ2-7; D gene unclear. The germline V gene encodes CDR1 SEHNR and CDR2 FQNEAQ (reference sequence). CDR3 length: 13 residues. The V end lost 2 bases, the J end lost 6 bases, and 11 bases lay between the germline ends.

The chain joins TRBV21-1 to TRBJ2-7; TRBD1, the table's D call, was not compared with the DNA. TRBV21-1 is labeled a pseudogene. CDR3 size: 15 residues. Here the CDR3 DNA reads TGTGCCAGCAGCAAAGTAAGGGGACAGGGTTACGAGCAGTACTTC. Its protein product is CASSKVRGQGYEQYF.

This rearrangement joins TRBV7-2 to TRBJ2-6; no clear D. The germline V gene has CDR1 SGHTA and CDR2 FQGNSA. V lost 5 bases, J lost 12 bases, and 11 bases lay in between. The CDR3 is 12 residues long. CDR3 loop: CASSLVSLVLTF. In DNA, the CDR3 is TGTGCCAGCAGCCTAGTCAGCCTCGTCCTGACTTTC.

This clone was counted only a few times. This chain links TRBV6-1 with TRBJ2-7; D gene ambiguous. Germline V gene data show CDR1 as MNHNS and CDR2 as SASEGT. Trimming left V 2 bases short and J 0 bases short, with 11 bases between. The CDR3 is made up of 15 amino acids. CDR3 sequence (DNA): TGTGCCAGCAGTGAAAGGTGGGGAAGCTCCTACGAGCAGTACTTC. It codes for CASSERWGSSYEQYF.

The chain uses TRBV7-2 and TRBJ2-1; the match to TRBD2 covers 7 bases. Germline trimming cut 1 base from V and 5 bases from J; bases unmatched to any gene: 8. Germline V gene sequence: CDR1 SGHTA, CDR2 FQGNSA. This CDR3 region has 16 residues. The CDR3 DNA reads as TGTGCCAGCAGCTTAGATCCAGCGGGACCGAACAATGAGCAGTTCTTC. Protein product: CASSLDPAGPNNEQFF.

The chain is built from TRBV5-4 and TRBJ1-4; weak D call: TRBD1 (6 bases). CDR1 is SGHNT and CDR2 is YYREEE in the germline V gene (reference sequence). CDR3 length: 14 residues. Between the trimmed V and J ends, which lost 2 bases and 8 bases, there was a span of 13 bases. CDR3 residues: CASSFGGSKEKLFF. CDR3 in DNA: TGTGCCAGCAGCTTCGGGGGCTCAAAGGAAAAACTGTTTTTT.

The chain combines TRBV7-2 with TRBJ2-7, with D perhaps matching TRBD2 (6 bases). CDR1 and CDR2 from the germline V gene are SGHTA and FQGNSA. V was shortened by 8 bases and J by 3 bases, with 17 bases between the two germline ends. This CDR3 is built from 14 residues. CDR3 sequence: CASSPGAGYYEQYF. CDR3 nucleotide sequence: TGTGCCAGCTCCCCGGGAGCAGGTTACTACGAGCAGTACTTC.

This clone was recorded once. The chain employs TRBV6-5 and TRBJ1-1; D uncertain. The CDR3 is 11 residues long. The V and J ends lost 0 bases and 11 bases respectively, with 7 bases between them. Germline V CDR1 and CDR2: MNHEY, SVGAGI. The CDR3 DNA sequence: TGTGCCAGCAGTTACTCTGACCAGGCTTTCTTT. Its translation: CASSYSDQAFF.

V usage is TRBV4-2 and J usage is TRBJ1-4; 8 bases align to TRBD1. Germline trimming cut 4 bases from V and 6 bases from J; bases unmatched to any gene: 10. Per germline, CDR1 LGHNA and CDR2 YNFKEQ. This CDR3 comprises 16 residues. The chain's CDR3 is CASSRETGTGYEKLFF. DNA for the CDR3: TGTGCCAGCAGCCGGGAAACCGGGACAGGCTATGAAAAACTGTTTTTT.